Following are 20 T cell receptor beta chains from one sample sequenced in a study of blood T cell repertoires in COVID-19. Only in-frame clones appear in the TCRdb table, and some are missing; sequencing was by immunoSEQ multiplex PCR. The sample records about 11,000 clones, 85% to 90% being singletons. The sample taken for sequencing was peripheral blood. The receptors were sampled from a woman in her sixties with active COVID-19.

This clone was seen just once. The genes are TRBV6-2 or TRBV6-3 and TRBJ2-3; maybe TRBD2 (5 bases). This CDR3 is 17 amino acids long. The V end was cut by 5 bases, the J end by 3 bases, with 21 bases between. CDR1 is MNHEY and CDR2 is SVGEGT in the germline V gene. DNA of the CDR3: TGTGCCAGCAGTAACCTAAGAAGGACGGGAATAACAGATACGCAGTATTTT. Its translation: CASSNLRRTGITDTQYF.

The gene calls are TRBV2 and TRBJ1-1, with a weak D call TRBD1 (6 bases). V was clipped by 7 bases and J by 5 bases, with 17 bases between them. The CDR3 runs to 14 residues. CDR1 and CDR2 (germline): SNHLY, FYNNEI. The CDR3 DNA is TGTGCCAGCATTAGGGACCTTACAGGGACTGAAGCTTTCTTT. Its protein is CASIRDLTGTEAFF.

The V call is TRBV3-1 (or the pseudogene TRBV3-2), the J call TRBJ1-6; TRBD1 is a possible D gene (5 bases). Germline V gene lookup returns CDR1 LGHDT and CDR2 YNNKEL (reference sequence). The germline V and J ends were trimmed by 1 base and 8 bases, with 9 bases remaining between them. CDR3 length equals 14 residues. CDR3 sequence: CASSQVTGYSPLHF. The DNA for the CDR3 is TGTGCCAGCAGCCAAGTCACAGGATATTCACCCCTCCACTTT.

The rearrangement joins TRBV7-9 to TRBJ2-7; the match to TRBD2 covers 16 bases. Trimming cost V 5 bases and J 6 bases; bases outside gene matches: 1. Germline CDR1 and CDR2: SEHNR and FQNEAQ (reference sequence). This CDR3 is 14 amino acids long. The CDR3 loop is CASSGTSGRGEQYF. CDR3 DNA sequence: TGTGCCAGCAGCGGGACTAGCGGGAGGGGCGAGCAGTACTTC.

This clone came up a few times. V usage is TRBV6-5 and J usage is TRBJ1-1; the D is unclear. Trimming shortened V by 5 bases and J by 2 bases, and 6 bases separated the two germline ends. Germline lookup yields CDR1 MNHEY and CDR2 SVGAGI. This CDR3 has 12 residues. The CDR3, as DNA: TGTGCCAGCAGTAGAGTCAACACTGAAGCTTTCTTT. Translation gives CASSRVNTEAFF.

The V and J genes are TRBV6-5 and TRBJ2-7; TRBD2 agrees at 9 bases. Germline CDR1 and CDR2: MNHEY and SVGAGI. V lost 8 bases and J lost 2; bases outside the gene matches: 10. This CDR3 has 15 residues. The CDR3 loop reads CASGGRLAGTYEQYF. CDR3 DNA: TGTGCCAGCGGCGGACGTCTAGCGGGAACCTACGAGCAGTACTTC.

This chain links TRBV2 with TRBJ2-6; tentatively, D is TRBD2 (5 bases). CDR3 size: 15 residues. Trimming took 2 bases from V and 0 from J, leaving 5 bases between them. CDR1 and CDR2 from the germline V gene are SNHLY and FYNNEI. The CDR3: CASSERDSGANVLTF. Written as DNA, the CDR3 is TGTGCCAGCAGTGAACGGGACTCTGGGGCCAACGTCCTGACTTTC. Full variable domain (remainder filled in from reference TRBV2 and TRBJ2-6): EPEVTQTPSHQVTQMGQEVILRCVPISNHLYFYWYRQILGQKVEFLVSFYNNEISEKSEIFDDQFSVERPDGSNFTLKIRSTKLEDSAMYFCASSERDSGANVLTFGAGSRLTVL.

This sequence joins TRBV14 and TRBJ2-2; D gene unclear. The CDR3 loop spans 14 amino acids. Between the trimmed V and J ends, which lost 3 bases and 4 bases, there was a span of 9 bases. CDR1 and CDR2 (germline): SGHDN, FVKESK. The CDR3 protein is CASSHLGATGELFF. As DNA, the CDR3 is TGTGCCAGCAGCCACCTTGGAGCCACCGGGGAGCTGTTTTTT.

CDR3 sequence (DNA): TGTGCCAGCTCACCAAATTCCGGGGAACAAGAGACCCAGTACTTC. Amino acids: CASSPNSGEQETQYF. The chain has TRBV18 and TRBJ2-5; D possibly corresponds to TRBD2 (5 bases). The CDR3 loop spans 15 amino acids. Germline V CDR1 and CDR2: KGHSH, LQKENI. Trimming cost V 2 bases and J 2 bases, with 12 bases left between them.

The rearrangement links TRBV6-6 to TRBJ1-3; D call uncertain. The V gene lost 0 bases and the J gene lost 0 bases, with 6 bases spanning the gap. The CDR3 loop spans 15 amino acids. Per germline, CDR1 MNHNY and CDR2 SVGAGI (reference sequence). The CDR3 loop reads CASSYSLASGNTIYF. CDR3 in DNA: TGTGCCAGCAGTTACTCACTCGCCTCTGGAAACACCATATATTTT.

The rearrangement uses TRBV2 and TRBJ2-1; 12 bases agree with TRBD2. After removal of 6 bases from V and 7 bases from J, the junction contained 4 bases not matched to a gene. Germline-derived CDR1 and CDR2 are SNHLY and FYNNEI. This CDR3 has 14 amino acids. The CDR3 region is CASRTSGRFNEQFF. The CDR3 DNA reads as TGTGCCAGCAGGACTAGCGGGAGATTTAATGAGCAGTTCTTC.

This clone was seen just once. This chain connects TRBV30 to TRBJ1-4; 10 bases line up with TRBD1. The V gene end was trimmed by 2 bases and the J gene end by 5 bases; junction bases not matched to a gene: 5. The CDR3 spans 15 residues. The germline CDR1 and CDR2 sequences are GTSNPN and SVGIG (reference sequence). CDR3 loop: CAWSPGTGDNEKLFF. The CDR3 nucleotides are TGTGCCTGGAGTCCCGGGACAGGGGACAATGAAAAACTGTTTTTT. Filled out from reference TRBV30 and TRBJ1-4, the complete variable domain reads SQTIHQWPATLVQPVGSPLSLECTVEGTSNPNLYWYRQAAGRGLQLLFYSVGIGQISSEVPQNLSASRPQDRQFILSSKKLLLSDSGFYLCAWSPGTGDNEKLFFGSGTQLSVL.

This chain links TRBV10-3 with TRBJ1-3; D might be TRBD1 (6 bases). Between the trimmed V and J ends, which lost 4 bases and 3 bases, there was a span of 16 bases. The length of the CDR3 is 16 residues. Germline values: CDR1 ENHRY, CDR2 SYGVKD. CDR3 nucleotides: TGTGCCATCAGTGGCAGTCTGGGGGCAGGTGGAAACACCATATATTTT. Translating gives CAISGSLGAGGNTIYF.

This chain connects TRBV5-8 to TRBJ2-1; 7 nucleotides align to TRBD1. With 3 bases clipped from V and 4 bases from J, the junction kept 7 bases outside the gene matches. Per germline, CDR1 SGHTS and CDR2 YDEGEE. CDR3 size: 15 residues. CDR3 nucleotide sequence: TGTGCCAGCAGCTCTGGACAGGCGCAATACAATGAGCAGTTCTTC. Encoded protein: CASSSGQAQYNEQFF.

The rearrangement uses TRBV5-4 and TRBJ2-5, with a tentative D call TRBD2 (6 bases). The V gene's germline CDR1 is SGHNT and CDR2 YYREEE (reference sequence). This CDR3 spans 14 amino acids. Between the trimmed V and J ends, which lost 10 bases and 5 bases, there was a span of 21 bases. The CDR3 DNA reads as TGTGCCTCCTCTGACAGATCCGCGGGGGAGACCCAGTACTTC. Translation gives CASSDRSAGETQYF.

The chain recombines TRBV5-6 with TRBJ2-5; tentative D call: TRBD1 (5 bases). The germline V and J ends were trimmed by 2 bases and 0 bases, with 8 bases remaining between them. The germline gives CDR1 SGHDT, CDR2 YYEEEE. The length of the CDR3 is 14 residues. In nucleotides, the CDR3 is TGTGCCAGCAGCTTTGCAGGGTACCAAGAGACCCAGTACTTC. Its protein is CASSFAGYQETQYF.

The table lists this clone with a count of one. J is TRBJ1-5 and V is TRBV18; tentatively, D is TRBD1 (5 bases). The V end lost 3 bases, the J end lost 2 bases, and 11 bases lay between the germline ends. This CDR3 is 15 amino acids long. Germline V gives CDR1 KGHSH, CDR2 LQKENI. Here the CDR3 DNA reads TGTGCCAGCTCACCGGAGGGGCGCGGCAATCAGCCCCAGCATTTT. The encoded protein is CASSPEGRGNQPQHF.

This clone was detected a few times. The chain is built from TRBV6-5 and TRBJ1-1; no reliable D call. The CDR3 runs 13 residues. V was shortened by 7 bases and J by 0 bases, with 9 bases between the two germline ends. Germline V lookup: CDR1 MNHEY, CDR2 SVGAGI. The CDR3 region has the DNA TGTGCCAGCACCCTGGAGATGAACACTGAAGCTTTCTTT. Residues: CASTLEMNTEAFF.

This sequence joins TRBV6-4 and TRBJ1-1; tentatively, D is TRBD1 (5 bases). Germline CDR1 MRHNA, CDR2 SNTAGT. The CDR3 runs 13 residues. V was clipped by 2 bases and J by 6 bases, with 10 bases between them. This CDR3 is CASSDVRGSEAFF. CDR3 nucleotide sequence: TGTGCCAGCAGTGACGTGCGGGGGTCTGAAGCTTTCTTT.

Points on this clone: A read error may produce the germline difference seen at one junction end. The chain uses TRBV28 and TRBJ2-7; 10 positions match TRBD2. Germline V CDR1 and CDR2: MDHEN, SYDVKM. The length of the CDR3 is 17 residues. The CDR3 DNA follows: TGTGCCAGCAGCTTTAGCCGAGGGGCTAGCGGGAGAAGGGAGTGGGACTTC. This sequence encodes CASSFSRGASGRREWDF.